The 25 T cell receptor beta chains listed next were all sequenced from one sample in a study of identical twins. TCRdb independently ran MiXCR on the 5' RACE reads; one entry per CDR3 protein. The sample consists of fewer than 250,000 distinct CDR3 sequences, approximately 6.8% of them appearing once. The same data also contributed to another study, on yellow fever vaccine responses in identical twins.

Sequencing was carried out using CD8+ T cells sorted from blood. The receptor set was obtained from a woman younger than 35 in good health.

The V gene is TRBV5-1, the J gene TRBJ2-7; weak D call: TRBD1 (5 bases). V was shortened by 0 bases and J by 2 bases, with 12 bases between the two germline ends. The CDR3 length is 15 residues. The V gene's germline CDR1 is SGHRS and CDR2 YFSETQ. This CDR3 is CASSLVSTGAYEQYF. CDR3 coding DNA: TGCGCCAGCAGCTTGGTATCTACAGGAGCCTACGAGCAGTACTTC.

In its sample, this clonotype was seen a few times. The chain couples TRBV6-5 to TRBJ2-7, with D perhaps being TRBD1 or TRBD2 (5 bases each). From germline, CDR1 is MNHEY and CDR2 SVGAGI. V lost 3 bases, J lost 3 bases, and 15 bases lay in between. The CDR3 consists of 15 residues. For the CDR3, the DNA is TGTGCCAGCAGTTATCTTGGGGGAGTGATCTACGAGCAGTACTTC. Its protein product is CASSYLGGVIYEQYF.

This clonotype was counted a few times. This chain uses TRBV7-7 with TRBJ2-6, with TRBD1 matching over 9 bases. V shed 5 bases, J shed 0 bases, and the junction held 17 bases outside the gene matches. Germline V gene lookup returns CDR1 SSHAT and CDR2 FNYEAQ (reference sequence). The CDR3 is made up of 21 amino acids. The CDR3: CASSNPGTGTSKNSGANVLTF. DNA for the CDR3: TGTGCCAGCAGCAATCCCGGGACAGGGACCTCGAAAAACTCTGGGGCCAACGTCCTGACTTTC.

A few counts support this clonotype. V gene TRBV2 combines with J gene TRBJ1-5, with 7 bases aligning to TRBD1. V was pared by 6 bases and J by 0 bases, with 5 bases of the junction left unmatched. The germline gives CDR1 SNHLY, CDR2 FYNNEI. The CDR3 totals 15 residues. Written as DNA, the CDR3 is TGTGCCAGCAGGGGGACAGAGTATAGCAATCAGCCCCAGCATTTT. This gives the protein CASRGTEYSNQPQHF.

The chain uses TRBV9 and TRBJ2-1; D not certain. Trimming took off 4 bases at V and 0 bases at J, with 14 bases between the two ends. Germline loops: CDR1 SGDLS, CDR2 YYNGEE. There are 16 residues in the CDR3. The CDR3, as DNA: TGTGCCAGCAGCTCTGTCAGCTGGGACTCCTACAATGAGCAGTTCTTC. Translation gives CASSSVSWDSYNEQFF.

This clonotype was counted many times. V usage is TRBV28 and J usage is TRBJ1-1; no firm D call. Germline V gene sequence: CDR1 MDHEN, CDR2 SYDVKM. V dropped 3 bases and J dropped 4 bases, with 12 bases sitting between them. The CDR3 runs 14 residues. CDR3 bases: TGTGCCAGCAGTTTGTCCAGGTTGGTCACTGAAGCTTTCTTT. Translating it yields CASSLSRLVTEAFF.

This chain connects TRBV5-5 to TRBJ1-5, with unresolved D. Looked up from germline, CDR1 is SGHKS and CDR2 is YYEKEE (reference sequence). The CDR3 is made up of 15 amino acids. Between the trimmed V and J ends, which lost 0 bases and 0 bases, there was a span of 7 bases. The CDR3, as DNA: TGTGCCAGCAGCTTGGACAGTAATAGCAATCAGCCCCAGCATTTT. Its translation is CASSLDSNSNQPQHF. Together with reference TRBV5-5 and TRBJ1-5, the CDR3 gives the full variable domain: DAGVTQSPTHLIKTRGQQVTLRCSPISGHKSVSWYQQVLGQGPQFIFQYYEKEERGRGNFPDRFSARQFPNYSSELNVNALLLGDSALYLCASSLDSNSNQPQHFGDGTRLSIL.

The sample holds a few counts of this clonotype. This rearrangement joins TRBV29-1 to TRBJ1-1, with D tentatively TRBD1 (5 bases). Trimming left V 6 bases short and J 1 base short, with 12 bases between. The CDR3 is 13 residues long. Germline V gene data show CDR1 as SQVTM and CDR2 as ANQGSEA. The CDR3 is CSVRDGWNTEAFF. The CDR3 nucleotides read TGCAGCGTGCGGGACGGCTGGAACACTGAAGCTTTCTTT.

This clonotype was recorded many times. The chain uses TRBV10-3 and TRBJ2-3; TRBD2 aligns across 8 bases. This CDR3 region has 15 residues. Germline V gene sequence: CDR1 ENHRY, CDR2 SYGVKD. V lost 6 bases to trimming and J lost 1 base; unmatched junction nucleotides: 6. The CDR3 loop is CAIRELAEGTDTQYF. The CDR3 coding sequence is TGTGCCATCAGAGAACTAGCGGAGGGCACAGATACGCAGTATTTT.

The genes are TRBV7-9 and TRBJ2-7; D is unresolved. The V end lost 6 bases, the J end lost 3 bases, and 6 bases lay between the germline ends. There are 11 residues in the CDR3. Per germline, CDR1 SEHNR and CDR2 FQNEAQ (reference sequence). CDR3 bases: TGTGCCAGCAGTAAGAGCTACGAGCAGTACTTC. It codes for CASSKSYEQYF.

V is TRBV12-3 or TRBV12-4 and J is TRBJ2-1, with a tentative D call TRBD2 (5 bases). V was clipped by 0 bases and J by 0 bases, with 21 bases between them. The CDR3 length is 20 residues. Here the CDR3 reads CASSLALEAGPPLSYNEQFF. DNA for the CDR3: TGTGCCAGCAGTTTAGCGCTAGAGGCGGGCCCCCCTCTCTCCTACAATGAGCAGTTCTTC.

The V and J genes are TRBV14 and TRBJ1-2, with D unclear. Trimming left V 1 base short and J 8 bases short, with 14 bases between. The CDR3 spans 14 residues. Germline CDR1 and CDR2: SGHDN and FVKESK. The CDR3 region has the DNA TGTGCCAGCAGCCAAGGTTTCACAGACTGGGGCTACACCTTC. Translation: CASSQGFTDWGYTF.

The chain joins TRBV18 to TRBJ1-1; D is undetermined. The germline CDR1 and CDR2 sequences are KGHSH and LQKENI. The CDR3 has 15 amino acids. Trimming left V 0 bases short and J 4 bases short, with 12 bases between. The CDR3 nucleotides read TGTGCCAGCTCACCACCCCCGGGCCGTGTCACTGAAGCTTTCTTT. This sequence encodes CASSPPPGRVTEAFF. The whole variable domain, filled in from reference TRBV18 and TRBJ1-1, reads NAGVMQNPRHLVRRRGQEARLRCSPMKGHSHVYWYRQLPEEGLKFMVYLQKENIIDESGMPKERFSAEFPKEGPSILRIQQVVRGDSAAYFCASSPPPGRVTEAFFGQGTRLTVV.

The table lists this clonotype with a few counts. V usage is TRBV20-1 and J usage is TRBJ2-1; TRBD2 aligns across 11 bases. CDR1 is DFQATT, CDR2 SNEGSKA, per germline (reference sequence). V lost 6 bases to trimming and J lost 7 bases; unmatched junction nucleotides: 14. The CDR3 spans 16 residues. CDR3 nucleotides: TGCAGTGCCCGCGAATCTAGCGGGAGGCCGAGGAATGAGCAGTTCTTC. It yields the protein CSARESSGRPRNEQFF.

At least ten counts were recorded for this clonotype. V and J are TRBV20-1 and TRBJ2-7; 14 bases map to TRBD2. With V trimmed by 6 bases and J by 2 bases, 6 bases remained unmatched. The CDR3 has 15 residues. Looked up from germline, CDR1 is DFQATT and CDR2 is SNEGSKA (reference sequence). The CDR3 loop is CSASGLAGEAYEQYF. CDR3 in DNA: TGCAGTGCGTCGGGACTAGCGGGAGAAGCCTACGAGCAGTACTTC.

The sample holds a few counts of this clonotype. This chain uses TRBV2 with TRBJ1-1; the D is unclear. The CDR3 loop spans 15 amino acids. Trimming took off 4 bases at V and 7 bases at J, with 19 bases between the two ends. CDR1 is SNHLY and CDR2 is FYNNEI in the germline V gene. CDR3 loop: CASSGGEQSADEAFF. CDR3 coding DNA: TGTGCCAGCAGTGGTGGAGAGCAGTCGGCCGATGAAGCTTTCTTT.

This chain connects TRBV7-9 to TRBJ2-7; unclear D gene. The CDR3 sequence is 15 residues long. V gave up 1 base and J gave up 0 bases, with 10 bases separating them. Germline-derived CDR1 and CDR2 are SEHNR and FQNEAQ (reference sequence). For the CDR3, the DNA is TGTGCCAGCAGCTTAGGGGGTGGCACCTCCTACGAGCAGTACGTC. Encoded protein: CASSLGGGTSYEQYV.

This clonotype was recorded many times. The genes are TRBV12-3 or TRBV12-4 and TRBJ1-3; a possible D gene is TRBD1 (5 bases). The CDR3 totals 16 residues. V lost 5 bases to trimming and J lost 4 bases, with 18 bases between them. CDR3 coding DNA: TGTGCCAGCAGTCGACCATCGGACTGGGACGGAAACACCATATATTTT. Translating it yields CASSRPSDWDGNTIYF.

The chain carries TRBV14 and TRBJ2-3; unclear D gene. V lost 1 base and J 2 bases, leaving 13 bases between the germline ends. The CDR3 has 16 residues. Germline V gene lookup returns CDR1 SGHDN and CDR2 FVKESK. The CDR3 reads CASSQVDASYTDTQYF. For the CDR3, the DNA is TGTGCCAGCAGCCAAGTCGACGCGAGCTACACAGATACGCAGTATTTT.

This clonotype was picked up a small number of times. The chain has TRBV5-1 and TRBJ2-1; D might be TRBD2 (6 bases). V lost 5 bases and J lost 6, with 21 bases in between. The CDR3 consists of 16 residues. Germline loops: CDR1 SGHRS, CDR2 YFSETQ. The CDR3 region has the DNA TGCGCCAGCAGTCCTACCGGGGGTGTATTGGGCAATGAGCAGTTCTTC. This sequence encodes CASSPTGGVLGNEQFF.

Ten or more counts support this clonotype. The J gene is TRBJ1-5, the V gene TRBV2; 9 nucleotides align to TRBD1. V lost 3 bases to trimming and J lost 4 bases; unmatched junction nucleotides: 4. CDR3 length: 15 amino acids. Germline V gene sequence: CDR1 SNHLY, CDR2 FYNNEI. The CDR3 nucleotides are TGTGCCAGCAGTGACGGGACAGGGCCAAATCAGCCCCAGCATTTT. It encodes CASSDGTGPNQPQHF.

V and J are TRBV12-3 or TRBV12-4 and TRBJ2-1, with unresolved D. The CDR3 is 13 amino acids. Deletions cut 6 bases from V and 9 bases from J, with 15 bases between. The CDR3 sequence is CASRPPDASEQFF. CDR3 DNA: TGTGCCAGCAGACCCCCCGACGCCAGTGAGCAGTTCTTC.

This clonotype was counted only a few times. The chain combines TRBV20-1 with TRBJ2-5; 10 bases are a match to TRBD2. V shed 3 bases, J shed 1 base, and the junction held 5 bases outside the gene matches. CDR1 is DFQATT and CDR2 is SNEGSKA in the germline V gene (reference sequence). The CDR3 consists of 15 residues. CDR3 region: CSASGLAEPQETQYF. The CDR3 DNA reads TGCAGTGCTAGTGGACTAGCGGAACCCCAAGAGACCCAGTACTTC.

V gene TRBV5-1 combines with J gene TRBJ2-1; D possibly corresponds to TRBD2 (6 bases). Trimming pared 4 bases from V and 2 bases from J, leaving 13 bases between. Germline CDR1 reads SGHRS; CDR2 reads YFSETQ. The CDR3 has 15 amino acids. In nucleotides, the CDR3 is TGCGCCAGCAGCCCCTCCGGGACTGCCTACAATGAGCAGTTCTTC. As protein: CASSPSGTAYNEQFF. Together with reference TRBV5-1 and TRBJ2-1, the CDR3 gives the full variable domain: KAGVTQTPRYLIKTRGQQVTLSCSPISGHRSVSWYQQTPGQGLQFLFEYFSETQRNKGNFPGRFSGRQFSNSRSEMNVSTLELGDSALYLCASSPSGTAYNEQFFGPGTRLTVL.

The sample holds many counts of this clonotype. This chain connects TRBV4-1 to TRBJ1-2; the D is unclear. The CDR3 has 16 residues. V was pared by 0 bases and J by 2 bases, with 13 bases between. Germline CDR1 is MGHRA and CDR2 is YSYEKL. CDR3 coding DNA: TGCGCCAGCAGCCAAGATCCCGCCCCGGGCAACTATGGCTACACCTTC. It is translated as CASSQDPAPGNYGYTF.